Listed here are 9 T cell receptor beta chains from one sample, sequenced in a study of shared T cell receptors in the human thymus. TCRdb's copy holds only in-frame clones and misses some; the assay was immunoSEQ multiplex PCR. The sample has hundreds of thousands of clones; more than 75% are singletons. In addition, the sample was reused for a study of human thymus T cells.

What was sequenced was thymocytes. These TCRs come from a boy under two years old with a congenital heart defect.

V and J are TRBV7-6 and TRBJ2-5; 7 nucleotides agree with TRBD2. The CDR3 contains 14 residues. With 3 bases clipped from V and 5 bases from J, the junction kept 6 bases outside the gene matches. The germline V gene has CDR1 SGHVS and CDR2 FNYEAQ. CDR3 sequence: CASSLTGGRETQYF. For the CDR3, the DNA is TGTGCCAGCAGCTTGACGGGGGGAAGGGAGACCCAGTACTTC.

The rearrangement links TRBV7-8 to TRBJ2-2; 9 bases are shared with TRBD1. Per the germline V gene, CDR1 is SGHVS and CDR2 is FQNEAQ. The CDR3 contains 17 residues. V lost 4 bases, J lost 2 bases, and 8 bases stayed unmatched. The CDR3 coding sequence is TGTGCCAGCAGCTCCTACAGGGGGCTAAATAACACCGGGGAGCTGTTTTTT. This encodes CASSSYRGLNNTGELFF.

On this clone: The sample contains more than one DNA sequence encoding this CDR3. V gene TRBV30 combines with J gene TRBJ1-6; D not certain. With 3 bases removed from V and 4 bases from J, the gap between germline ends came to 16 bases. The CDR3 spans 16 residues. The germline V gene has CDR1 GTSNPN and CDR2 SVGIG (reference sequence). CDR3 in DNA: TGTGCCTGGAGCCCCCTGCAGTTCGGGTATAATTCACCCCTCCACTTT. Protein product: CAWSPLQFGYNSPLHF.

The chain carries TRBV4-1 and TRBJ2-3; perhaps TRBD1 as D (6 bases). The CDR3 runs 15 residues. V gave up 1 base and J gave up 1 base, with 9 bases separating them. The germline CDR1 and CDR2 sequences are MGHRA and YSYEKL. Here the CDR3 DNA reads TGCGCCAGCAGCCAAGTACCAGGGGGCACAGATACGCAGTATTTT. Protein product: CASSQVPGGTDTQYF.

This clone was seen just once. Other nucleotide sequences from this sample produce the same CDR3. V is TRBV6-5 and J is TRBJ1-2; TRBD1 matches 7 bases. The CDR3 has 13 amino acids. Germline V gene sequence: CDR1 MNHEY, CDR2 SVGAGI. V lost 6 bases, J lost 4 bases, and 5 bases stayed unmatched. The CDR3, as DNA: TGTGCCAGCAGCAGCCGGGACAGCTATGGCTACACCTTC. Amino acid sequence: CASSSRDSYGYTF.

This clone was observed a single time. This chain links TRBV4-1 with TRBJ2-1; tentative D call: TRBD2 (5 bases). Looked up from germline, CDR1 is MGHRA and CDR2 is YSYEKL. Trimming left V 0 bases short and J 0 bases short, with 15 bases between. CDR3 length: 18 residues. CDR3 sequence (DNA): TGCGCCAGCAGCCAAGACAGGATGGGAGTTAGCTCCTACAATGAGCAGTTCTTC. Amino acid sequence: CASSQDRMGVSSYNEQFF.

The chain links TRBV11-3 to TRBJ2-7, with TRBD1 matching over 9 bases. The germline V gene has CDR1 SGHNT and CDR2 YENEEA. J gave up 3 bases and V 6 bases, and 9 bases lay outside the gene matches. There are 15 residues in the CDR3. Written as DNA, the CDR3 is TGTGCCAGCAGTCGTACCGGGACAGGGATCTACGAGCAGTACTTC. It codes for CASSRTGTGIYEQYF.

The chain uses TRBV12-5 and TRBJ1-1; D may be TRBD1 (5 bases). The germline CDR1 and CDR2 sequences are LGHNT and FRNRAP. This CDR3 spans 16 amino acids. Between the trimmed V and J ends, which lost 3 bases and 1 base, there was a span of 15 bases. CDR3 sequence: CASGFPDCTGNTEAFF. CDR3 DNA sequence: TGTGCTAGTGGTTTCCCCGACTGCACAGGGAACACTGAAGCTTTCTTT.

This rearrangement joins TRBV5-4 to TRBJ2-2; 8 bases are shared with TRBD2. Germline V gene data show CDR1 as SGHNT and CDR2 as YYREEE (reference sequence). The CDR3 runs 18 residues. The V gene end was trimmed by 2 bases and the J gene end by 4 bases; junction bases not matched to a gene: 13. CDR3 sequence reads: CASSFKCQRENVTGELFF. The CDR3 DNA reads TGTGCCAGCAGCTTCAAATGCCAGCGGGAGAATGTCACCGGGGAGCTGTTTTTT. Complete variable domain (other parts from reference TRBV5-4 and TRBJ2-2): ETGVTQSPTHLIKTRGQQVTLRCSSQSGHNTVSWYQQALGQGPQFIFQYYREEENGRGNFPPRFSGLQFPNYSSELNVNALELDDSALYLCASSFKCQRENVTGELFFGEGSRLTVL.